This TCR beta chain was found in a study of a mutant IDH1 vaccine in newly diagnosed glioma (dated by TCRdb to the early 2020s). As for the study more broadly: Eight vaccinations were administered to patients in weeks 1, 3, 5, 7, 11, 15, 19 and 23, corresponding to visits V03 through V10. In the chemotherapy-containing groups, vaccination started alongside temozolomide cycles, whereas in patients who had radiotherapy alone it started 4-6 weeks after radiotherapy. The roughly 35 treated patients were around 60% male and around 38% female, with a mean age of approximately 40 years. Before enrollment, most patients had been given radiochemotherapy with temozolomide as standard therapy, while the rest had received either radiotherapy alone or temozolomide alone. Peripheral blood was collected at six visits: V03 (baseline), V05, V07, V10, V12 and V13. For exploratory analyses, longitudinal TCRB deep sequencing was carried out in 25 treated patients wherever samples were available. Findings and caveats that apply to the study as a whole: Availability determined which PBMC samples were chosen for TCRB deep sequencing. Pseudoprogression seemed to be unrelated to changes in the top peripheral T cell clonotypes found by TCRB sequencing. According to the authors, sample limitations meant that analyses of patient blood samples could not be reproduced. Immune responses induced by the vaccine were seen in 93.3% of patients across multiple MHC alleles.

Turning to this clone: Its antigen is currently not known. Nothing much larger sits one base from this clone, and base qualities are not available.

From cysteine to phenylalanine, the CDR3 is 15 amino acids long. Here the CDR3 DNA is all that survives: 45 bases in frame from base 1. The meaning of the sample's time point label: week 11, during vaccination. Each vaccine dose was 300 ug of a 20-mer mutant IDH1 peptide in Montanide, given subcutaneously with topical imiquimod. The donors had newly diagnosed IDH1-mutant astrocytomas of WHO grade 3 or 4 that showed loss of nuclear ATRX. The samples were drawn from NOA16, a multicentre, single-arm, open-label phase I trial in Germany that tested a mutant IDH1 peptide vaccine in humans for the first time. Genomic DNA for TCRB sequencing was extracted from EDTA blood using the DNeasy Blood and Tissue Kit. The receptor library was made with the immunoSEQ multiplex PCR assay. Following the manufacturer's protocol, the hsTCRB Kit was used to amplify rearranged TCR beta chain sequences. An Illumina MiSeq was used to sequence the TCRB libraries. The authors' pipeline ran thus. The proprietary platform of the kit vendor was used for demultiplexing, trimming and gene mapping. What TCRdb holds here is the immuneACCESS table cut down to in-frame rearrangements. Part of the clones is not present; checked against another copy, under half of the missing clones reflect an unresolved V gene, and the others are unexplained. V and J calls and clone size are copied from that table; D and trimming were computed from the DNA. For this sample the table gives roughly 130,000 clones, of which roughly 78% were detected only once. 5.5% of the sample is held by the ten biggest clonotypes.

The chain uses TRBV21-1 and TRBJ1-4; the table's D gene call, TRBD1, was not cross checked with the DNA. TRBV21-1 is an annotated pseudogene. The input for sequencing was PBMCs, taken from a glioma patient whose treatment included an IDH1 peptide vaccine. This receptor was identified in a man in his forties or fifties with glioma. The CDR3 reads as follows: CASSRGGRTNEKLFF. In nucleotide form, the sequence is TGTGCCAGCAGCAGAGGGGGCAGGACTAATGAAAAACTGTTTTTT.